The 27 T cell receptor beta chains below all came from one sample that was sequenced in a study of CD8+CD57+ T cells in acquired aplastic anemia (dated 2018 in TCRdb). Reads for this sample came from an Illumina HiSeq 2000. TCR beta VDJ combination and CDR3 sequence profiling used genomic DNA as the template. Through fastp at Q25 and MiXCR, TCRdb rebuilt clones from the public reads, retaining in-frame beta chains. Rows with one shared CDR3 protein collapse into an entry with the most common genes and DNA. For this sample the table gives 400,000 to 500,000 distinct CDR3 sequences, of which around 72% were detected only once. The top ten hold 3.5% to 4.5% of the sample. Sequenced input: sorted CD4+, CD8+, or CD8+CD57+ T cells (not recorded which) from PBMCs. The source of these receptors is a human donor in good health, serving as a control.

V is TRBV7-8 and J is TRBJ1-1; D gene unclear. CDR3 size: 15 residues. The germline V and J ends were trimmed by 6 bases and 8 bases, with 22 bases remaining between them. Looked up from germline, CDR1 is SGHVS and CDR2 is FQNEAQ. CDR3 coding DNA: TGTGCCAGCAGAACCGGGTGGGCCCTCACTTGGGAAGCTTTCTTT. Protein: CASRTGWALTWEAFF.

The V gene is TRBV7-2, the J gene TRBJ2-7; TRBD2 aligns across 11 bases. Germline loops: CDR1 SGHTA, CDR2 FQGNSA. Unmatched junction bases numbered 10, after V lost 5 bases and J lost 4 bases. This CDR3 has 16 amino acids. The DNA for the CDR3 is TGTGCCAGCAGCATTAGCGGGGGGGCGGTGGTTTACGAGCAGTACTTC. It specifies CASSISGGAVVYEQYF.

The rearrangement links TRBV7-9 to TRBJ1-2, with 7 bases that match TRBD1. The CDR3 runs 13 residues. After removal of 5 bases from V and 7 bases from J, the junction contained 7 bases not matched to a gene. Looked up from germline, CDR1 is SEHNR and CDR2 is FQNEAQ (reference sequence). The CDR3 nucleotides read TGTGCCAGCAGCGATCGGGACAGTGGTGGCTACACCTTC. Encoded protein: CASSDRDSGGYTF.

J is TRBJ1-2 and V is TRBV2; 9 bases match TRBD1. V lost 7 bases, J lost 5 bases, and 2 bases stayed unmatched. The V gene's germline CDR1 is SNHLY and CDR2 FYNNEI. This CDR3 is 12 amino acids long. The CDR3 coding sequence is TGTGCCAGCACCGGACAGGGGTATGGCTACACCTTC. Protein sequence: CASTGQGYGYTF.

As to this clonotype: The final CDR3 position lacks the conserved phenylalanine or tryptophan, pointing to a likely read error. The DNA is left out, because the CDR3 cannot be placed on it with certainty; the CDR3 is given as TCRdb lists it. The chain has TRBV7-4 and TRBJ2-7; TRBD1 is the table's D call, not checked against the DNA. Germline V lookup: CDR1 SGHVT, CDR2 SQSDAQ. A total of 13 residues make up the CDR3, ends included. This chain's CDR3 is CASSFKGRARDTR.

The V gene is TRBV5-1, the J gene TRBJ2-2, with TRBD1 matching 11 bases. The CDR3 spans 15 residues. The germline V gene has CDR1 SGHRS and CDR2 YFSETQ. The V and J ends lost 3 bases and 6 bases, in that order; junction bases with no gene match: 4. In DNA, the CDR3 is TGCGCCAGCAGCTCCCCGGGACAGGGGGCCGGGGAGCTGTTTTTT. Amino acid sequence: CASSSPGQGAGELFF. Full variable domain (missing parts from reference TRBV5-1 and TRBJ2-2): KAGVTQTPRYLIKTRGQQVTLSCSPISGHRSVSWYQQTPGQGLQFLFEYFSETQRNKGNFPGRFSGRQFSNSRSEMNVSTLELGDSALYLCASSSPGQGAGELFFGEGSRLTVL.

The rearrangement uses TRBV20-1 and TRBJ1-1, with TRBD1 matching 7 bases. CDR3 size: 12 residues. V was clipped by 4 bases and J by 12 bases; unmatched bases: 11. CDR1 and CDR2 (germline): DFQATT, SNEGSKA (reference sequence). The CDR3 loop reads CSAIGTAKETFF. For the CDR3, the DNA is TGCAGTGCTATTGGGACAGCTAAAGAGACTTTCTTT.

This clonotype was found a few times. Since a much larger clone is just one base distant, this may be a read error. The V and J genes are TRBV7-2 and TRBJ1-2; D remains unclear. The CDR3 is 15 residues long. V shed 4 bases and J shed 5 bases, with 17 bases lying between them. Per the germline V gene, CDR1 is SGHTA and CDR2 is FQGNSA. CDR3 nucleotide sequence: TGTGCCAGCAGCTCAGACCGCAACGCGGGGTATGGCTACACCTTC. Protein product: CASSSDRNAGYGYTF.

There are a few counts of this clonotype. The rearrangement links TRBV25-1 to TRBJ2-7; 8 nucleotides agree with TRBD1. The length of the CDR3 is 14 residues. Trimming at V came to 4 bases and at J to 2 bases, leaving 4 bases not matched to a gene. Germline V gene data show CDR1 as MGHDK and CDR2 as SYGVNS. This CDR3 reads CASSAGTGPYEQYF. The CDR3 nucleotides are TGTGCCAGCAGTGCCGGGACAGGTCCCTACGAGCAGTACTTC.

The genes are TRBV19 and TRBJ1-5; D gene ambiguous. The CDR3 totals 14 residues. Trimming cost V 7 bases and J 4 bases, with 14 bases left between them. CDR1 LNHDA and CDR2 SQIVND come from the germline V gene (reference sequence). The CDR3, as DNA: TGTGCCAGTACCAACGACCGACAAAATCAGCCCCAGCATTTT. The encoded protein is CASTNDRQNQPQHF.

V is TRBV5-6 and J is TRBJ1-5; D is ambiguous. V was pared by 1 base and J by 5 bases, with 7 bases between. From germline, CDR1 is SGHDT and CDR2 YYEEEE. The CDR3 totals 13 residues. The CDR3 coding sequence is TGTGCCAGCAGCTTGCCCACAGATCAGCCCCAGCATTTT. It translates to CASSLPTDQPQHF.

The V call is TRBV19, the J call TRBJ2-1; no clear D. This CDR3 is 11 amino acids long. V lost 5 bases and J lost 7, with 6 bases in between. CDR1 is LNHDA and CDR2 is SQIVND in the germline V gene (reference sequence). CDR3 loop: CASSWGNEQFF. The CDR3 nucleotides are TGTGCCAGTAGTTGGGGAAATGAGCAGTTCTTC.

This clonotype was seen at least ten times. The chain links TRBV20-1 to TRBJ2-2, with D uncertain. The CDR3 extends over 15 amino acids. Germline assignment: CDR1 DFQATT and CDR2 SNEGSKA (reference sequence). V lost 0 bases and J 5 bases, leaving 13 bases between the germline ends. The CDR3 is CSARDRQSITGELFF. For the CDR3, the DNA is TGCAGTGCTAGAGATCGGCAGTCAATTACCGGGGAGCTGTTTTTT.

This clonotype was detected only once. Sequence at one end of the junction differs from germline and may be a read error. J is TRBJ1-6 and V is TRBV7-2; D remains ambiguous. Germline assignment: CDR1 SGHTA and CDR2 FQGNSA. This CDR3 comprises 13 residues. CDR3 residues: CASSKSVGVPLYF. For the CDR3, the DNA is TGTGCCAGCAGCAAATCAGTAGGAGTCCCCCTGTACTTT.

A note on this clonotype: At one end the junction does not follow the germline gene, possibly because of a read error. The CDR3 spells CASSSTPGGNF. The CDR3 DNA reads TGTGCCAGCAGCTCGACACCCGGGGGGAACTTC. V gene TRBV5-1 combines with J gene TRBJ1-2, with a tentative D call TRBD1 (5 bases). From germline, CDR1 is SGHRS and CDR2 YFSETQ. The CDR3 totals 11 residues.

Ten or more counts support this clonotype. The rearrangement joins TRBV3-1 to TRBJ2-7, with D uncertain. This CDR3 has 14 amino acids. The germline gives CDR1 LGHDT, CDR2 YNNKEL (reference sequence). V lost 0 bases, J lost 7 bases, and 13 bases lay in between. CDR3 residues: CASSQDLGSREQYF. The CDR3 coding sequence is TGTGCCAGCAGCCAAGATTTAGGGTCTCGGGAGCAGTACTTC.

The rearrangement uses TRBV7-9 and TRBJ1-2, with no clear D. V shed 0 bases and J shed 4 bases, with 12 bases lying between them. This CDR3 contains 15 residues. Per germline, CDR1 SEHNR and CDR2 FQNEAQ (reference sequence). The CDR3 DNA reads as TGTGCCAGCAGCTTAGCCGGCCGGTCTGGCTATGGCTACACCTTC. Encoded protein: CASSLAGRSGYGYTF.

The CDR3 nucleotides are TGTGCCAGCAGCTCCGTTCCGAGCACAGATACGCAGTATGCTTTCTTT. As protein: CASSSVPSTDTQYAFF. The J gene is TRBJ1-1, the V gene TRBV7-2; D is ambiguous. The germline CDR1 and CDR2 sequences are SGHTA and FQGNSA. This CDR3 spans 16 amino acids. V was pared by 4 bases and J by 11 bases, with 26 bases between. Supplemented by reference TRBV7-2 and TRBJ1-1, the full variable domain reads GAGVSQSPSNKVTEKGKDVELRCDPISGHTALYWYRQSLGQGLEFLIYFQGNSAPDKSGLPSDRFSAERTGGSVSTLTIQRTQQEDSAVYLCASSSVPSTDTQYAFFGQGTRLTVV.

This clonotype came up a few times. This chain links TRBV24-1 with TRBJ1-5; D remains unclear. The germline V gene has CDR1 KGHDR and CDR2 SFDVKD. CDR3 size: 12 residues. V lost 5 bases to trimming and J lost 9 bases, with 10 bases between them. This CDR3 reads CATSAPTGPQHF. CDR3 nucleotides: TGTGCCACCAGTGCCCCAACGGGGCCCCAGCATTTT.

At least ten counts were recorded for this clonotype. This chain connects TRBV29-1 to TRBJ1-2; D is possibly TRBD1 (5 bases). The germline V gene has CDR1 SQVTM and CDR2 ANQGSEA. CDR3 length: 15 amino acids. The V end was cut by 7 bases, the J end by 4 bases, with 22 bases between. CDR3 DNA: TGCAGCGCCCCCCAAACCCGACGGGACCCCTATGGCTACACCTTC. This encodes CSAPQTRRDPYGYTF.

The rearrangement links TRBV18 to TRBJ1-1; D unclear. V lost 6 bases and J lost 1, with 15 bases in between. This CDR3 contains 15 residues. CDR1 is KGHSH, CDR2 LQKENI, per germline. The CDR3 loop reads CASSPILDTNTEAFF. Written as DNA, the CDR3 is TGTGCCAGCTCCCCAATTCTAGATACGAACACTGAAGCTTTCTTT.

For this clonotype: One end of the junction is discordant with germline, which a read error may explain. The V gene is TRBV10-1, the J gene TRBJ2-7; TRBD2 aligns across 7 bases. The CDR3 is 14 residues long. Per germline, CDR1 WNHNN and CDR2 SYGVQD (reference sequence). The CDR3 region is CASSLSGGRDEQYF. CDR3 DNA sequence: TGTGCCAGCAGTTTGTCGGGGGGTCGGGACGAGCAGTACTTC.

The sample holds a few counts of this clonotype. The chain has TRBV29-1 and TRBJ2-3; D unresolved. V shed 5 bases and J shed 1 base, with 13 bases lying between them. Germline loops: CDR1 SQVTM, CDR2 ANQGSEA. This CDR3 region has 14 residues. The CDR3 reads CSVYSSLGTDTQYF. CDR3 DNA: TGCAGCGTTTATTCTTCCCTAGGCACAGATACGCAGTATTTT.

The rearrangement uses TRBV30 and TRBJ2-3; D is undetermined. CDR3 length equals 17 residues. Trimming left V 2 bases short and J 0 bases short, with 18 bases between. Germline V CDR1 and CDR2: GTSNPN, SVGIG (reference sequence). CDR3 sequence: CAWSKPPWRTSTDTQYF. CDR3 DNA: TGTGCCTGGAGTAAGCCCCCTTGGAGAACTAGCACAGATACGCAGTATTTT.

This clonotype appeared a few times. The chain recombines TRBV12-3 or TRBV12-4 with TRBJ2-7; D gene unclear. The CDR3 is 13 residues long. Deletions cut 3 bases from V and 2 bases from J, with 8 bases between. CDR3 protein: CASSLSTAYEQYF. CDR3 DNA: TGTGCCAGCAGTTTGAGCACCGCCTACGAGCAGTACTTC.

This clonotype was seen ten or more times. V gene TRBV30 combines with J gene TRBJ1-2; no clear D. The germline V gene has CDR1 GTSNPN and CDR2 SVGIG (reference sequence). The ends were cut back, 0 bases at V and 10 bases at J, with 15 bases in the middle. The CDR3 length is 13 residues. The CDR3 loop is CAWSVQRGSVYTF. The CDR3 bases are TGTGCCTGGAGTGTACAACGGGGATCGGTCTACACCTTC.

The rearrangement joins TRBV5-1 to TRBJ2-7, with 7 nucleotides matching TRBD1. Germline V gene sequence: CDR1 SGHRS, CDR2 YFSETQ. Trimming took 5 bases from V and 7 from J; bases not matched to a gene: 9. The CDR3 runs 13 residues. CDR3 loop: CASSREGAREQYF. DNA for the CDR3: TGCGCCAGCAGTCGAGAGGGGGCGAGGGAGCAGTACTTC.